These 5 T cell receptor beta chains originate from one sample sequenced in a study of T cells in localized non-small cell lung cancer. Generated by immunoSEQ multiplex PCR, the TCRdb table keeps only in-frame clones and is missing some. Found here are 20,000 to 25,000 clones, about 90% of them singletons; the top ten hold around 1.1%. The specimen comprised peripheral blood, sampled before any cancer treatment. These receptors all stem from a woman between 35 and 70 years old with stage I lung adenocarcinoma.

The sample holds a few counts of this clone. This sequence joins TRBV2 and TRBJ1-1; unclear D gene. The V end lost 7 bases, the J end lost 8 bases, and 17 bases lay between the germline ends. The CDR3 is made up of 13 amino acids. Per the germline V gene, CDR1 is SNHLY and CDR2 is FYNNEI. CDR3 protein: CASTLSMLGEAFF. The CDR3 coding sequence is TGTGCCAGCACTCTTAGCATGTTGGGCGAAGCTTTCTTT.

The rearrangement uses TRBV5-1 and TRBJ2-3, with 10 bases that match TRBD2. This CDR3 has 15 amino acids. Germline CDR1 and CDR2: SGHRS and YFSETQ. J lost 3 bases, V lost 2 bases, and 3 bases had no gene match. CDR3 sequence: CASSFSAGGTDTQYF. The CDR3 coding sequence is TGCGCCAGCAGCTTTTCAGCGGGGGGGACAGATACGCAGTATTTT.

V usage is TRBV28 and J usage is TRBJ1-6; unclear D gene. Germline V gene sequence: CDR1 MDHEN, CDR2 SYDVKM. This CDR3 contains 11 residues. The ends were cut back, 9 bases at V and 13 bases at J, with 13 bases in the middle. The CDR3 bases are TGTGCCAGTAGAGGGATTTCGCCCCTCCACTTT. Protein product: CASRGISPLHF.

This clone was observed a single time. The chain uses TRBV2 and TRBJ1-4; 9 nucleotides agree with TRBD1. Germline lookup yields CDR1 SNHLY and CDR2 FYNNEI. The CDR3 has 15 amino acids. V lost 6 bases to trimming and J lost 4 bases; unmatched junction nucleotides: 6. The CDR3 spells CASRRDRADNEKLFF. CDR3 nucleotide sequence: TGTGCCAGCAGAAGGGACAGGGCGGATAATGAAAAACTGTTTTTT. Supplemented by reference TRBV2 and TRBJ1-4, the full variable domain reads EPEVTQTPSHQVTQMGQEVILRCVPISNHLYFYWYRQILGQKVEFLVSFYNNEISEKSEIFDDQFSVERPDGSNFTLKIRSTKLEDSAMYFCASRRDRADNEKLFFGSGTQLSVL.

The chain carries TRBV5-4 and TRBJ1-2; D is unresolved. Trimming cost V 0 bases and J 4 bases, with 13 bases left between them. Per germline, CDR1 SGHNT and CDR2 YYREEE (reference sequence). CDR3 length: 15 amino acids. CDR3 in DNA: TGTGCCAGCAGCTTGGCCGAGGGTGGGATCTATGGCTACACCTTC. This encodes CASSLAEGGIYGYTF.